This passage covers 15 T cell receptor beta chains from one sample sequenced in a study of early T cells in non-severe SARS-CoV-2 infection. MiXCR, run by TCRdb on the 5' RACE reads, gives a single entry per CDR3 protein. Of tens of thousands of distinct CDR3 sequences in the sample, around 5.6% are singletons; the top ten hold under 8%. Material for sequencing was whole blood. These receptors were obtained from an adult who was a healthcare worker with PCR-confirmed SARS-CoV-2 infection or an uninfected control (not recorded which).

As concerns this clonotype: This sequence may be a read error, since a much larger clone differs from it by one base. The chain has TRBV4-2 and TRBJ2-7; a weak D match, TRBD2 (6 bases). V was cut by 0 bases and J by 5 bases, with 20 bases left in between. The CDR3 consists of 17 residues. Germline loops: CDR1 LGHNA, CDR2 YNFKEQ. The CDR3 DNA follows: TGTGCCAGCAGCCAAGAAGGAACGGAGGGTGCGTACCACGAGCAGTACTTC. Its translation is CASSQEGTEGAYHEQYF.

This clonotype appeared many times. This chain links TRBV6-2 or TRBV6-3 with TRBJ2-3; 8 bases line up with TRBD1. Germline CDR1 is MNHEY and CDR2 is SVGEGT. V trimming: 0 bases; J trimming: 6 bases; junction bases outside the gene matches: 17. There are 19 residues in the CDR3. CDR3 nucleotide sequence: TGTGCCAGCAGTTACTCGATTCCACAGGGGGAATGGTTGACGGATACGCAGTATTTT. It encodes CASSYSIPQGEWLTDTQYF.

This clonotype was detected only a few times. CDR3 in amino acids: CSAGGGVAPGTDTQYF. The CDR3 coding sequence is TGCAGTGCTGGGGGGGGAGTAGCGCCAGGAACAGATACGCAGTATTTT. V gene TRBV20-1 combines with J gene TRBJ2-3, with TRBD2 matching over 7 bases. Looked up from germline, CDR1 is DFQATT and CDR2 is SNEGSKA (reference sequence). Trimming removed 5 bases from V and 3 bases from J; junction bases left unmatched: 14. CDR3 length: 16 residues.

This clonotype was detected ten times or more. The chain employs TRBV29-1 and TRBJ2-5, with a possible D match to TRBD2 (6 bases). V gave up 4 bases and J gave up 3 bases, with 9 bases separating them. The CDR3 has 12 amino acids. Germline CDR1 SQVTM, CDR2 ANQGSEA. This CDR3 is CSVGGLKETQYF. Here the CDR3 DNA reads TGCAGCGTTGGGGGACTTAAAGAGACCCAGTACTTC.

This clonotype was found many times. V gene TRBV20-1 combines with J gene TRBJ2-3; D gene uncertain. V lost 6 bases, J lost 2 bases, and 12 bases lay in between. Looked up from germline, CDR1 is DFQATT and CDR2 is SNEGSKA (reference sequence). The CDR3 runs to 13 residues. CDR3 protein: CSARLVITDTQYF. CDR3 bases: TGCAGTGCCCGACTGGTGATCACAGATACGCAGTATTTT.

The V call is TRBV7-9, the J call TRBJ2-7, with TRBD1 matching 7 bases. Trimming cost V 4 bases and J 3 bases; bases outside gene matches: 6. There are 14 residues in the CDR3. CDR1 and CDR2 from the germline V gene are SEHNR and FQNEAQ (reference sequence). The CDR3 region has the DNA TGTGCCAGCAGCTCTCCGGGACAGTTCTACGAGCAGTACTTC. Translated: CASSSPGQFYEQYF.

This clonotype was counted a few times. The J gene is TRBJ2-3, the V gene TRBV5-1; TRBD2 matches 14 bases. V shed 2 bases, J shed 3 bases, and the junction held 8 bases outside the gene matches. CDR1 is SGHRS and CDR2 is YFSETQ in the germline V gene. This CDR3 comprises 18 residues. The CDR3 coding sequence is TGCGCCAGCAGCTTAAAGGGACTAGCGGGGGAAAGAACAGATACGCAGTATTTT. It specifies CASSLKGLAGERTDTQYF.

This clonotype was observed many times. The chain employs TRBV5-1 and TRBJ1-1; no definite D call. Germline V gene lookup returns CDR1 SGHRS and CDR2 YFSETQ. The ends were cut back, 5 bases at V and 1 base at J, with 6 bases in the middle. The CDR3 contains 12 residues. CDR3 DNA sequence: TGCGCCAGCAGTACCTGGAACACTGAAGCTTTCTTT. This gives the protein CASSTWNTEAFF. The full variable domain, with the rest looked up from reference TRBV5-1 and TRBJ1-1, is KAGVTQTPRYLIKTRGQQVTLSCSPISGHRSVSWYQQTPGQGLQFLFEYFSETQRNKGNFPGRFSGRQFSNSRSEMNVSTLELGDSALYLCASSTWNTEAFFGQGTRLTVV.

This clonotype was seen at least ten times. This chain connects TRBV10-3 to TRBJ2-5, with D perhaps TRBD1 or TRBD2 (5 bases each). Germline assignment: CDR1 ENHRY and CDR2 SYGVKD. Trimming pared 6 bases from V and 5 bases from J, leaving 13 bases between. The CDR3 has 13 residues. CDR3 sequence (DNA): TGTGCCATCAGACCCCCAGGGAGCGAGACCCAGTACTTC. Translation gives CAIRPPGSETQYF.

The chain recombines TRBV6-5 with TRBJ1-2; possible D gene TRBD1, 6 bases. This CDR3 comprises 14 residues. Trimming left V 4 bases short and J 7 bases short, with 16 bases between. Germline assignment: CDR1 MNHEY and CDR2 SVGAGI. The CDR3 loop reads CASSSRGGLVGYTF. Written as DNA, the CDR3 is TGTGCCAGCAGTTCTAGGGGGGGCTTGGTTGGCTACACCTTC.

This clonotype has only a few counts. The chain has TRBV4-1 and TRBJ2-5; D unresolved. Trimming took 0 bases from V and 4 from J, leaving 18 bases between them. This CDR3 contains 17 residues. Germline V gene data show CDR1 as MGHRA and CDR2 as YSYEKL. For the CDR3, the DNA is TGCGCCAGCAGCCAAGATTTTGGAAGCGTCGCTCGAGAGACCCAGTACTTC. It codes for CASSQDFGSVARETQYF.

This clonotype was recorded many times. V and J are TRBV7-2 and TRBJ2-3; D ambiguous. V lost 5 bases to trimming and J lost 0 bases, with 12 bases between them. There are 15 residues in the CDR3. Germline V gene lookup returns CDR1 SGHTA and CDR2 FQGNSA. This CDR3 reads CASSLGYLSTDTQYF. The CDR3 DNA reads TGTGCCAGCAGCCTTGGGTACCTTAGCACAGATACGCAGTATTTT.

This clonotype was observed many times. CDR3 DNA: TGTGCCAGCAGTCGGGGGCGCGGGTACCAAGAGACCCAGTACTTC. Amino acid sequence: CASSRGRGYQETQYF. The chain is built from TRBV28 and TRBJ2-5; D tentatively fits TRBD1 or TRBD2 (6 bases each). The CDR3 contains 15 residues. Trimming removed 5 bases from V and 0 bases from J, with 13 bases in between. Germline V CDR1 and CDR2: MDHEN, SYDVKM.

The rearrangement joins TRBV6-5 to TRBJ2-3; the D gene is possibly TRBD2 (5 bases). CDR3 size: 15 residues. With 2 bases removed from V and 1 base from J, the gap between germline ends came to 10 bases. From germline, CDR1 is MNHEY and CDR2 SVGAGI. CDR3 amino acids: CASSYRVSGTDTQYF. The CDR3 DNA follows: TGTGCCAGCAGTTACCGGGTTAGCGGCACAGATACGCAGTATTTT.

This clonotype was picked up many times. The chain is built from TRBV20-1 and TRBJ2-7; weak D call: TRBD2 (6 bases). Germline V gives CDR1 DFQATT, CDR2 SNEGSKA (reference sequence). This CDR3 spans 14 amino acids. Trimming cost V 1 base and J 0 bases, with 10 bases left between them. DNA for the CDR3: TGCAGTGCTAGAGTAGCGGCGAACTCCTACGAGCAGTACTTC. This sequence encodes CSARVAANSYEQYF.